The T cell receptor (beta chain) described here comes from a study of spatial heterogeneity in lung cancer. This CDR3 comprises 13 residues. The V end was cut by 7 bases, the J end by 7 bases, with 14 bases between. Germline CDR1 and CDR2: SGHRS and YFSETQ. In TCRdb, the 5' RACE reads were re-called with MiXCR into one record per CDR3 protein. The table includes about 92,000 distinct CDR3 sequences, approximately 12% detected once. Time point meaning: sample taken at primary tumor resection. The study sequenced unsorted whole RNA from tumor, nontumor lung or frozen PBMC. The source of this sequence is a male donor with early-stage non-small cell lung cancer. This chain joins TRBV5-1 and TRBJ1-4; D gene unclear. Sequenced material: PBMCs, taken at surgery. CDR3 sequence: CASAGELGEKLFF. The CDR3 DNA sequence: TGCGCCAGCGCTGGCGAATTAGGTGAAAAACTGTTTTTT.